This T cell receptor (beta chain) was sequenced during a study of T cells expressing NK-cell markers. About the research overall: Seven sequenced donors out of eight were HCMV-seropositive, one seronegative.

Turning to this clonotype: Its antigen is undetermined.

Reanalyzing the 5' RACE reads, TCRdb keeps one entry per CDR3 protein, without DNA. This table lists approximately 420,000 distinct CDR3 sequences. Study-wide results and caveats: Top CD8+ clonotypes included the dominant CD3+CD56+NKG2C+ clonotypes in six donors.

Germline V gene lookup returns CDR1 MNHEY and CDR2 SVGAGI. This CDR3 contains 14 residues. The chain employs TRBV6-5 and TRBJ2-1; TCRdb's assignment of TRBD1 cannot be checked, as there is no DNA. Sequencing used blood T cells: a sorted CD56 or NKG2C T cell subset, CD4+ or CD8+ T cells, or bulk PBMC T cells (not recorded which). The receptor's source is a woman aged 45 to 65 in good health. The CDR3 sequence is CASSYSTGVNEQFF.